Below are 14 T cell receptor beta chains sequenced from a single sample in a study of T cells after yellow fever vaccination. TCRdb independently ran MiXCR on the 5' RACE reads; one entry per CDR3 protein. This table holds 200,000 to 250,000 distinct CDR3 sequences, less than 9% found once. The sequenced sample was CD4+ T cells sorted from PBMCs, obtained 15 days after the yellow fever booster vaccination. These receptors all come from a young man who received the YFV17D yellow fever vaccine.

This clonotype was seen ten or more times. This chain's CDR3 is CSARFSHGRSYNEQFF. CDR3 bases: TGCAGTGCTAGATTTAGTCACGGGAGATCCTACAATGAGCAGTTCTTC. The genes are TRBV20-1 and TRBJ2-1, with D perhaps TRBD2 (6 bases). This CDR3 is built from 16 residues. The germline V gene has CDR1 DFQATT and CDR2 SNEGSKA (reference sequence). The V end lost 2 bases, the J end lost 1 base, and 15 bases lay between the germline ends.

This clonotype was seen at least ten times. V and J are TRBV5-5 and TRBJ2-7; 7 bases fit TRBD2. The CDR3 has 17 amino acids. Germline values: CDR1 SGHKS, CDR2 YYEKEE (reference sequence). Trimming took 0 bases from V and 4 from J; bases not matched to a gene: 13. CDR3 nucleotides: TGTGCCAGCAGCTTGGATTCGGGGGGAGGACGGGGTTACGAGCAGTACTTC. As protein: CASSLDSGGGRGYEQYF.

This clonotype was found a few times. The V and J genes are TRBV9 and TRBJ2-6; D unclear. Trimming shortened V by 1 base and J by 4 bases, and 3 bases separated the two germline ends. From germline, CDR1 is SGDLS and CDR2 YYNGEE. This CDR3 is built from 13 residues. The DNA of the CDR3 is TGTGCCAGCAGCGTAACCGGGGCCAACGTCCTGACTTTC. It specifies CASSVTGANVLTF.

This clonotype appeared many times. Here the CDR3 reads CSVPRHSGNTIYF. Here the CDR3 DNA reads TGCAGTGTTCCACGCCACTCTGGAAACACCATATATTTT. This chain connects TRBV20-1 to TRBJ1-3; D is unclear. Germline-derived CDR1 and CDR2 are DFQATT and SNEGSKA (reference sequence). V was cut by 7 bases and J by 0 bases, with 10 bases left in between. This CDR3 region has 13 residues.

This clonotype has ten or more counts. The V gene is TRBV9, the J gene TRBJ2-5; TRBD1 agrees at 7 bases. V was pared by 4 bases and J by 1 base, with 7 bases of the junction left unmatched. The CDR3 consists of 15 residues. Per germline, CDR1 SGDLS and CDR2 YYNGEE. The CDR3 coding sequence is TGTGCCAGCAGCCTGCTCCAGGGGGTCCAAGAGACCCAGTACTTC. Translation gives CASSLLQGVQETQYF.

The sample holds a few counts of this clonotype. V and J are TRBV20-1 and TRBJ2-1; D not certain. The CDR3 length is 15 residues. V lost 1 base to trimming and J lost 3 bases, with 13 bases between them. Germline CDR1 reads DFQATT; CDR2 reads SNEGSKA (reference sequence). The DNA for the CDR3 is TGCAGTGCTAGAGTGCGAACGTTATTCTACAATGAGCAGTTCTTC. Translating it yields CSARVRTLFYNEQFF.

This clonotype was observed a few times. J is TRBJ2-3 and V is TRBV10-2; 8 bases match TRBD1. The junction had 10 bases not matched to a gene; V was cut back by 5 bases and J by 6 bases. CDR1 and CDR2 from the germline V gene are WSHSY and SAAADI. The CDR3 has 15 residues. CDR3 loop: CASSRGQGSSDTQYF. CDR3 coding DNA: TGCGCCAGCAGTCGAGGACAGGGCTCGTCCGATACGCAGTATTTT.

This clonotype was seen only a few times. This chain links TRBV6-5 with TRBJ1-1; D not certain. Trimming took 0 bases from V and 4 from J, leaving 18 bases between them. Per germline, CDR1 MNHEY and CDR2 SVGAGI. The CDR3 is made up of 17 amino acids. The CDR3 nucleotides read TGTGCCAGCAGTTACTCGAATCCCGTCAAGGCCTTCACTGAAGCTTTCTTT. As protein: CASSYSNPVKAFTEAFF.

About this clonotype itself: With a much larger clone just one base away, this may be a read error. The chain recombines TRBV20-1 with TRBJ2-2; D not certain. CDR3 size: 12 residues. CDR1 and CDR2 from the germline V gene are DFQATT and SNEGSKA (reference sequence). CDR3 sequence (DNA): TGCGGTGGACCGTCAGGCACCGGGCAGCTGTTTTTT. Protein sequence: CGGPSGTGQLFF.

A remark on this clonotype: This may be a read error: a much more frequent sequence differs by one nucleotide. The rearrangement uses TRBV6-4 and TRBJ1-2, with D unresolved. The germline gives CDR1 MRHNA, CDR2 SNTAGT. V was clipped by 4 bases and J by 3 bases, with 9 bases between them. The CDR3 has 13 residues. CDR3 loop: CASSGLTDYGYTF. The CDR3 bases are TGTGCCAGCAGTGGACTAACTGACTATGGCTACACCTTC.

This clonotype was counted a few times. V gene TRBV6-1 combines with J gene TRBJ2-3; the match to TRBD2 covers 9 bases. Germline V CDR1 and CDR2: MNHNS, SASEGT. The trim removed 7 bases at V and 7 bases at J, leaving 9 bases unmatched. The CDR3 contains 14 residues. CDR3 sequence reads: CASTPAGGPNTQYF. In nucleotides, the CDR3 is TGTGCCAGCACCCCAGCGGGAGGACCCAATACGCAGTATTTT.

The rearrangement links TRBV23-1 to TRBJ2-1; TRBD1 is a possible D gene (6 bases). TRBV23-1 is identified as an open reading frame with a role that is uncertain. V was shortened by 3 bases and J by 6 bases, with 15 bases between the two germline ends. There are 15 residues in the CDR3. The DNA for the CDR3 is TGCGCCAGCAGTCAGATTTCGACAGGCTGCAATGAGCAGTTCTTC. It encodes CASSQISTGCNEQFF.

The V call is TRBV19, the J call TRBJ2-2; either TRBD1 or TRBD2 may supply D (5 bases each). Looked up from germline, CDR1 is LNHDA and CDR2 is SQIVND (reference sequence). V lost 3 bases, J lost 2 bases, and 10 bases lay in between. The length of the CDR3 is 15 residues. The CDR3 nucleotides read TGTGCCAGTAGTATCGGGGCCAGAAACACCGGGGAGCTGTTTTTT. Translated, it gives CASSIGARNTGELFF. The variable domain in full, completed from reference TRBV19 and TRBJ2-2, reads DGGITQSPKYLFRKEGQNVTLSCEQNLNHDAMYWYRQDPGQGLRLIYYSQIVNDFQKGDIAEGYSVSREKKESFPLTVTSAQKNPTAFYLCASSIGARNTGELFFGEGSRLTVL.

The gene calls are TRBV20-1 and TRBJ1-1; unclear D gene. The V end was cut by 1 base, the J end by 0 bases, with 9 bases between. Germline values: CDR1 DFQATT, CDR2 SNEGSKA (reference sequence). The CDR3 totals 14 residues. The CDR3 DNA reads TGCAGTGCTAGAGGGCTCAGAATGAACACTGAAGCTTTCTTT. Its protein product is CSARGLRMNTEAFF.